This TCR beta chain was retrieved from a study of sequential checkpoint blockade in melanoma. Stated treatment: randomized to nivolumab then ipilimumab (arm A) or the reverse (arm B). Live CD3+CD8+ CD19− CD56− cells were sorted from PBMCs. Sequenced by immunoSEQ multiplex PCR; TCRdb stores in-frame clones only, minus some. The sample consists of about 28,000 clones, around nine tenths of them appearing once. The CDR3 is made up of 13 amino acids. Trimming took 3 bases from V and 1 from J, leaving 6 bases between them. Germline assignment: CDR1 SGHVS and CDR2 FQNEAQ. The receptor comes from a human donor with melanoma. The V call is TRBV7-8, the J call TRBJ1-1; tentative D call: TRBD1 (5 bases). The sample here was CD8+ T cells sorted from blood (inferred from file names), taken from a patient given nivolumab and ipilimumab in sequence. The CDR3 DNA reads as TGTGCCAGCAGCTTGGGGCAGAACACTGAAGCTTTCTTT. This codes for CASSLGQNTEAFF.